The 15 T cell receptor beta chains given below trace back to one sample, sequenced in a study of blood T cells in healthy people across ages. Using a J-beta primer mix together with a sample-barcoded 5' primer, a second PCR was run for roughly 6 to 11 cycles. Using its own MiXCR run on the 5' RACE reads, TCRdb lists one record per CDR3 protein. In the table there are 850,000 to 1,000,000 distinct CDR3 sequences, roughly 51% of which are singletons. The sample was blood. These receptors were taken from a woman in her fifties or sixties in good health.

This chain joins TRBV7-2 and TRBJ2-7; possibly TRBD1 for D (6 bases). The CDR3 runs to 14 residues. In germline, CDR1 is SGHTA, CDR2 FQGNSA. Trimming took 5 bases from V and 7 from J, leaving 18 bases between them. The CDR3 nucleotides read TGTGCCAGCAGCCCCGACAGGTACTACAATGAGCAGTACTTC. Translated, it gives CASSPDRYYNEQYF.

The rearrangement uses TRBV5-4 and TRBJ2-5, with D perhaps TRBD2 (6 bases). With the DNA end fitting TRBJ2-7 better, the J assignment may be wrong. Germline assignment: CDR1 SGHNT and CDR2 YYREEE (reference sequence). CDR3 length: 14 residues. CDR3 bases: TGTGCCAGCAGGCTTGAACCGGGGGCCTACGAGCAGTACTTC. Residues: CASRLEPGAYEQYF.

This chain joins TRBV5-1 and TRBJ2-1; maybe TRBD1 (6 bases). The germline V gene has CDR1 SGHRS and CDR2 YFSETQ. The CDR3 consists of 15 residues. Between the trimmed V and J ends, which lost 2 bases and 4 bases, there was a span of 13 bases. The CDR3 DNA reads TGCGCCAGCAGCTTAGGGGGAGTGTATTACAATGAGCAGTTCTTC. Encoded protein: CASSLGGVYYNEQFF.

This clonotype was picked up a small number of times. The chain uses TRBV11-2 and TRBJ2-7; D gene uncertain. Germline V CDR1 and CDR2: SGHAT, FQNNGV. CDR3 length: 13 residues. The V gene lost 5 bases and the J gene lost 3 bases, with 11 bases spanning the gap. In DNA, the CDR3 is TGTGCCAGCAGCCTGGACCCTAACTACGAGCAGTACTTC. Its protein is CASSLDPNYEQYF. The full variable domain, rest sourced from reference TRBV11-2 and TRBJ2-7, is EAGVAQSPRYKIIEKRQSVAFWCNPISGHATLYWYQQILGQGPKLLIQFQNNGVVDDSQLPKDRFSAERLKGVDSTLKIQPAKLEDSAVYLCASSLDPNYEQYFGPGTRLTVT.

The sample holds a few counts of this clonotype. The chain employs TRBV28 and TRBJ1-1; D is uncertain. The CDR3 runs to 12 residues. Germline CDR1 MDHEN, CDR2 SYDVKM. V shed 4 bases and J shed 1 base, with 4 bases lying between them. The CDR3 spells CASSWANTEAFF. In nucleotides, the CDR3 is TGTGCCAGCAGTTGGGCGAACACTGAAGCTTTCTTT.

This chain joins TRBV12-3 or TRBV12-4 and TRBJ2-1; D unclear. Trimming stripped 5 bases from V and 4 bases from J, with 9 bases between. The CDR3 totals 13 residues. The CDR3 reads CASSPHWYNEQFF. DNA for the CDR3: TGTGCCAGCAGTCCACACTGGTACAATGAGCAGTTCTTC.

The chain joins TRBV28 to TRBJ2-7; D might be TRBD1 (5 bases). The germline V gene has CDR1 MDHEN and CDR2 SYDVKM. This CDR3 has 15 amino acids. V lost 4 bases to trimming and J lost 1 base, with 14 bases between them. CDR3 residues: CASSSLGVLSYEQYF. The DNA for the CDR3 is TGTGCCAGCAGTTCCCTAGGGGTCTTGTCCTACGAGCAGTACTTC.

The rearrangement links TRBV28 to TRBJ2-4, with D possibly called TRBD1 or TRBD2 (5 bases each). The V gene lost 7 bases and the J gene lost 6 bases, with 16 bases spanning the gap. Germline CDR1 is MDHEN and CDR2 is SYDVKM. The CDR3 has 14 residues. For the CDR3, the DNA is TGTGCCAGCACTTGGGGGAGCCGGGGAAACATTCAGTACTTC. This sequence encodes CASTWGSRGNIQYF.

V usage is TRBV20-1 and J usage is TRBJ2-1; D possibly corresponds to TRBD2 (6 bases). The ends were cut back, 0 bases at V and 7 bases at J, with 22 bases in the middle. CDR1 is DFQATT, CDR2 SNEGSKA, per germline (reference sequence). The CDR3 contains 17 residues. Here the CDR3 DNA reads TGCAGTGCTAGAGACTCTGCTTGGCGGGAAGGTCAAAATGAGCAGTTCTTC. Its translation is CSARDSAWREGQNEQFF.

This chain joins TRBV7-2 and TRBJ2-1; 8 nucleotides line up with TRBD1. The germline V gene has CDR1 SGHTA and CDR2 FQGNSA. The CDR3 spans 16 residues. The trim removed 1 base at V and 10 bases at J, leaving 12 bases unmatched. The CDR3 DNA reads as TGTGCCAGCAGCTTAGTTCCGGGACAGGTCTCCAACGAGCAGTTCTTC. Translated: CASSLVPGQVSNEQFF.

The rearrangement links TRBV5-1 to TRBJ1-2; the D gene is possibly TRBD1 (6 bases). This CDR3 is built from 14 residues. V lost 0 bases and J 8 bases, leaving 14 bases between the germline ends. The V gene's germline CDR1 is SGHRS and CDR2 YFSETQ. The CDR3 is CASSLANRAGGYTF. The CDR3 DNA is TGCGCCAGCAGCTTGGCCAACAGGGCGGGAGGCTACACCTTC.

The rearrangement joins TRBV20-1 to TRBJ2-5; 8 bases agree with TRBD1. The V segment lost 3 bases and the J segment 4 bases; nucleotides outside the gene matches: 4. The germline gives CDR1 DFQATT, CDR2 SNEGSKA (reference sequence). This CDR3 is 13 amino acids long. This chain's CDR3 is CSASAGGGETQYF. CDR3 in DNA: TGCAGTGCTAGTGCAGGGGGCGGAGAGACCCAGTACTTC.

The chain combines TRBV20-1 with TRBJ2-5; D tentatively reads TRBD1 or TRBD2 (6 bases each). The CDR3 runs 17 residues. V was cut by 5 bases and J by 0 bases, with 22 bases left in between. Germline loops: CDR1 DFQATT, CDR2 SNEGSKA (reference sequence). CDR3 nucleotide sequence: TGCAGTGCTCCCTTGTTCAGAGGGGGGTTCGACCAAGAGACCCAGTACTTC. Translating it yields CSAPLFRGGFDQETQYF.

Remarks on this clonotype: One junction end disagrees with the germline gene, perhaps due to a read error. The chain couples TRBV18 to TRBJ1-1, with D uncertain. Germline loops: CDR1 KGHSH, CDR2 LQKENI. CDR3 length: 12 residues. This CDR3 reads CASSPNRADAFF. CDR3 bases: TGTGCCAGCTCACCAAATAGGGCTGATGCTTTCTTT.

This clonotype was seen a few times. The chain combines TRBV25-1 with TRBJ2-6, with D perhaps matching TRBD1 (6 bases). Germline values: CDR1 MGHDK, CDR2 SYGVNS. The CDR3 totals 15 residues. CDR3 in amino acids: CAIQGHESGANVLTF. CDR3 nucleotide sequence: TGTGCAATCCAGGGACATGAATCTGGGGCCAACGTCCTGACTTTC. The variable domain in full, with the rest retrieved from reference TRBV25-1 and TRBJ2-6, is EADIYQTPRYLVIGTGKKITLECSQTMGHDKMYWYQQDPGMELHLIHYSYGVNSTEKGDLSSESTVSRIRTEHFPLTLESARPSHTSQYLCAIQGHESGANVLTFGAGSRLTVL.